This T cell receptor (beta chain) emerged from a study of T cells in Graves' hyperthyroidism and ophthalmopathy. The CDR3 regions of TCR beta were amplified from RNA transcripts. HTBI primers were used for first-round RT-PCR of the TCR CDR3. TCRdb used MiXCR to reprocess the multiplex PCR reads, holding one entry per CDR3 protein. The table has roughly 800,000 distinct CDR3 sequences, 35% to 40% seen once; the top ten hold around 9.3%. Deletions cut 8 bases from V and 8 bases from J, with 21 bases between. This CDR3 has 14 amino acids. CDR1 and CDR2 from the germline V gene are SGHTA and FQGNSA. This clonotype was seen only once.

This chain connects TRBV7-2 to TRBJ1-1; D ambiguous. The TCR originated in a man aged 18 to 30 with Graves' hyperthyroidism. Sequenced input: blood. CDR3 DNA: TGTGCCAGCTCACCACCTTCAGGCGCCCCCGAAGCTTTCTTT. Translation gives CASSPPSGAPEAFF. Based on the CDR3 plus reference TRBV7-2 and TRBJ1-1, the full variable domain is GAGVSQSPSNKVTEKGKDVELRCDPISGHTALYWYRQSLGQGLEFLIYFQGNSAPDKSGLPSDRFSAERTGGSVSTLTIQRTQQEDSAVYLCASSPPSGAPEAFFGQGTRLTVV.